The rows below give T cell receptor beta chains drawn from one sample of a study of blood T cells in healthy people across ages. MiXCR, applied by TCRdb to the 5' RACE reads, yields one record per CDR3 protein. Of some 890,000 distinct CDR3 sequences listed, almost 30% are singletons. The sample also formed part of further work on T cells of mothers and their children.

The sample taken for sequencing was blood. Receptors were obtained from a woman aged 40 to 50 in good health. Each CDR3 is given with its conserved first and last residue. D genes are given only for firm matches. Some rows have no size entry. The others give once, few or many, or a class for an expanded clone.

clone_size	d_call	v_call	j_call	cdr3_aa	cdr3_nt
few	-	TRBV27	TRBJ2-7	CASSWGGSEQYF	TGTGCCAGCAGTTGGGGGGGCAGCGAGCAGTACTTC
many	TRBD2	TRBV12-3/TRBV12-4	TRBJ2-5	CASSLGGGPETQYF	TGTGCCAGCAGTTTGGGCGGGGGGCCAGAGACCCAGTACTTC
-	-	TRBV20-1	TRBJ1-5	CSATRNSNQPQHF	TGCAGTGCGACGAGAAATAGCAATCAGCCCCAGCATTTT
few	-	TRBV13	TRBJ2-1	CASSLLIGQVNNEQFF	TGTGCCAGCAGCTTACTTATAGGCCAGGTAAACAATGAGCAGTTCTTC
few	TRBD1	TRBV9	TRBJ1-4	CASSRTGEKLFF	TGTGCCAGCAGCCGGACAGGAGAAAAACTGTTTTTT
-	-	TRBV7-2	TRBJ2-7	CASSLTGYTYEQYF	TGTGCCAGCAGCTTAACGGGATATACCTACGAGCAGTACTTC
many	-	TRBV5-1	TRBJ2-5	CASSHDQIKTQYF	TGCGCCAGCAGTCACGACCAAATCAAGACCCAGTACTTC
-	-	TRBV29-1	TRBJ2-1	CSVVSESYNEQFF	TGCAGCGTTGTTAGCGAATCCTACAATGAGCAGTTCTTC
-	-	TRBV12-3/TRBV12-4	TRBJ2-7	CASSLGALQQYF	TGTGCCAGCAGTTTGGGGGCCCTCCAGCAGTACTTC
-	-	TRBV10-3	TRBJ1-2	CAITESGTGYGYTF	TGTGCCATCACCGAGTCCGGCACGGGGTATGGCTACACCTTC
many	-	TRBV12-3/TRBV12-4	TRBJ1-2	CASSFSGSFGYTF	TGTGCCAGCAGTTTTTCCGGGTCCTTTGGCTACACCTTC
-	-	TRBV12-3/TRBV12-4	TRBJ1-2	CASSVSKMWEDYGYTF	TGTGCCAGCAGCGTATCAAAAATGTGGGAGGACTATGGCTACACCTTC
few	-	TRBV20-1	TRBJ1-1	CSARSLDRAMNTEAFF	TGCAGTGCTAGGTCATTGGACAGAGCTATGAACACTGAAGCTTTCTTT
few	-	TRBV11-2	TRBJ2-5	CASSPVLGQETQYF	TGTGCCAGCAGCCCAGTATTAGGTCAAGAGACCCAGTACTTC
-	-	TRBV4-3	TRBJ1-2	CASSQDIWLTGTYGYTF	TGCGCCAGCAGCCAAGACATATGGTTGACAGGAACTTATGGCTACACCTTC
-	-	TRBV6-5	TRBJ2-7	CASSDPGLDYEQYF	TGTGCCAGCAGTGACCCGGGACTGGACTACGAGCAGTACTTC
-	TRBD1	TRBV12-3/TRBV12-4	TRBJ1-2	CASRLAGTGGGKDYGYTF	TGTGCCAGCAGACTAGCCGGGACAGGGGGCGGGAAGGACTATGGCTACACCTTC
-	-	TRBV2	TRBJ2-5	CASNPAGPQEAQYF	TGTGCCAGCAACCCCGCGGGACCACAAGAGGCCCAGTACTTC